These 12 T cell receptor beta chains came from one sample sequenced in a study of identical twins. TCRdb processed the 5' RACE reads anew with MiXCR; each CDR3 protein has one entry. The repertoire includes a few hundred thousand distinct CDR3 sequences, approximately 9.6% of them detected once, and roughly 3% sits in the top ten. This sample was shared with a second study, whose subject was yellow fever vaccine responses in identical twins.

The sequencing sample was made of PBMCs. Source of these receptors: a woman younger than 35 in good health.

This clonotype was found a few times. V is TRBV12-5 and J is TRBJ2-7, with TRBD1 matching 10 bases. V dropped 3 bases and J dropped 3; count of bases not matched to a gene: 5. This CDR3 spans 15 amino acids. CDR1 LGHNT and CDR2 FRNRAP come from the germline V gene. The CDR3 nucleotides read TGTGCTAGTGGTTTAGGACAGGGGGGAAGCTACGAGCAGTACTTC. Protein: CASGLGQGGSYEQYF. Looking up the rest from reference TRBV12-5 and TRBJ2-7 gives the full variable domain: DARVTQTPRHKVTEMGQEVTMRCQPILGHNTVFWYRQTMMQGLELLAYFRNRAPLDDSGMPKDRFSAEMPDATLATLKIQPSEPRDSAVYFCASGLGQGGSYEQYFGPGTRLTVT.

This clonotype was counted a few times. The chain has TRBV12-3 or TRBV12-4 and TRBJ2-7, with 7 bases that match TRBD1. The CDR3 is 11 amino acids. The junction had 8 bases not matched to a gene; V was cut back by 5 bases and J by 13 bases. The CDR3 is CASSRGQVAYF. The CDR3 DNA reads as TGTGCCAGCAGTCGTGGACAGGTTGCTTACTTC.

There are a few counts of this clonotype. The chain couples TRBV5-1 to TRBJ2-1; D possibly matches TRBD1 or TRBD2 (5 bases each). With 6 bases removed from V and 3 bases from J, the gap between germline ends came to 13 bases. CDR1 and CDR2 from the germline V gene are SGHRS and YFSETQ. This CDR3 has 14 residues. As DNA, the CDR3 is TGCGCCAGCAATCCGGGACGGGACTACAATGAGCAGTTCTTC. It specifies CASNPGRDYNEQFF.

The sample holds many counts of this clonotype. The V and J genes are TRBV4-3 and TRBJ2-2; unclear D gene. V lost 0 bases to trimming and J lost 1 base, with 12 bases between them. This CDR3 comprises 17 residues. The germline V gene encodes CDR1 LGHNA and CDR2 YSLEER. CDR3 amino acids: CASSQDLSGVNTGELFF. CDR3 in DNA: TGCGCCAGCAGCCAAGACCTAAGTGGGGTGAACACCGGGGAGCTGTTTTTT.

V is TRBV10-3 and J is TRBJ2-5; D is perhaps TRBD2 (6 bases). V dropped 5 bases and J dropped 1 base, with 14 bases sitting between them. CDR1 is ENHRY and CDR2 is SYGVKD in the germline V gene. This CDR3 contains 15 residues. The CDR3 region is CAISISGNPQETQYF. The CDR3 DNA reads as TGTGCCATCAGTATTAGCGGAAACCCCCAAGAGACCCAGTACTTC.

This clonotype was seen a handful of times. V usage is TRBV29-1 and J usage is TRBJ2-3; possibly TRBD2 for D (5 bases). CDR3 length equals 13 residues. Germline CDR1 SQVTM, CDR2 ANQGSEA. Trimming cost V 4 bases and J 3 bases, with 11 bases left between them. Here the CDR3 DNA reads TGCAGCGTTGGGCGGACTGGGACAGATACGCAGTATTTT. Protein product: CSVGRTGTDTQYF.

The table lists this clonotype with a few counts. The CDR3, as DNA: TGTGCCAGCAGCTTAGATGAGTCGGGACTAGCGTTCGATGAGCAGTTCTTC. It encodes CASSLDESGLAFDEQFF. The chain uses TRBV11-2 and TRBJ2-1, with 10 bases fitting TRBD2. The CDR3 contains 17 residues. V was clipped by 0 bases and J by 8 bases; unmatched bases: 10. The germline gives CDR1 SGHAT, CDR2 FQNNGV.

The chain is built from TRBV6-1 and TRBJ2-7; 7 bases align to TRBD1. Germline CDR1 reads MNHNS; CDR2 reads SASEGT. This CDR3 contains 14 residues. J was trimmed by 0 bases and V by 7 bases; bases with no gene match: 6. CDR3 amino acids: CASKQGLSSYEQYF. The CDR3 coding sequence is TGTGCCAGCAAACAGGGGCTGAGCTCCTACGAGCAGTACTTC.

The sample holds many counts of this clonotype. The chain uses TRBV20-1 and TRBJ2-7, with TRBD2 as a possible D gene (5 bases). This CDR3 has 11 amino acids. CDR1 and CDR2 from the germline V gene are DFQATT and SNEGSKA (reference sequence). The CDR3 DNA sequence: TGCAGCGCCGGTAGCGCCTACGAGCAGTACTTC. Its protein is CSAGSAYEQYF.

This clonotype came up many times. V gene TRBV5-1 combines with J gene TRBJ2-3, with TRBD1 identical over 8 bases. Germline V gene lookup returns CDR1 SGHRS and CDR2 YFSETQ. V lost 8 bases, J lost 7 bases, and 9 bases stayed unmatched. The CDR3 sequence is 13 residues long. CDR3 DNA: TGCGCCAGTACCGGGACAGGTACATATACGCAGTATTTT. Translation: CASTGTGTYTQYF.

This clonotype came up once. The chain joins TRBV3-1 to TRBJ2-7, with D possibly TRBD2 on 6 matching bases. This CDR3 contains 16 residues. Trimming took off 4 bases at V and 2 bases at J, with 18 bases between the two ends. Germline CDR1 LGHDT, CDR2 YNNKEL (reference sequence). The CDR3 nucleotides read TGTGCCAGCAGCCCCTATAGCGGAGAGGTCCCCTACGAGCAGTACTTC. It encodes CASSPYSGEVPYEQYF.

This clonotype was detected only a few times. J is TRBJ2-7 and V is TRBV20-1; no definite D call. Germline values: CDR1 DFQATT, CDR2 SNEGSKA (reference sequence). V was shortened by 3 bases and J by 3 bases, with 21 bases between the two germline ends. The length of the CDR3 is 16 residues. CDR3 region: CSARVGEGTAYYEQYF. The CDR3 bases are TGCAGTGCTAGGGTTGGAGAAGGAACAGCTTACTACGAGCAGTACTTC.